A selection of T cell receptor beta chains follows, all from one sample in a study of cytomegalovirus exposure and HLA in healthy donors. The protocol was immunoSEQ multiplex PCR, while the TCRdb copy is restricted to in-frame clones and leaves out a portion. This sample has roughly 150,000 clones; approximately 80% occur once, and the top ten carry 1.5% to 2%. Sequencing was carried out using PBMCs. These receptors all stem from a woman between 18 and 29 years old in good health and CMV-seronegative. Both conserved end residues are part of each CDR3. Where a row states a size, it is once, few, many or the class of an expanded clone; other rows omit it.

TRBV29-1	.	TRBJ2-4	CSVVGARGAKNIQYF
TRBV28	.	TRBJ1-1	CASSFGDRGMNTEAFF
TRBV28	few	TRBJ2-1	CASSPYRQGNHNEQFF
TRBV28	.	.	CASSLSSGLWGEQYF
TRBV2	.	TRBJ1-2	CANDGGGIYGYTF
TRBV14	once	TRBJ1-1	CASSQARALNTEAFF
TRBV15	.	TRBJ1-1	CATSRGGAANTEAFF
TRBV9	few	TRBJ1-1	CASSQRTGAEAFF
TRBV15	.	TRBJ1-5	CATSTGGHQPQHF
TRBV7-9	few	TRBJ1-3	CASSSGGTAGNTIYF
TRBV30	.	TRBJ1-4	CAWSRAGAQREKLFF
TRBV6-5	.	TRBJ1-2	CASSTQGQGYGYTF
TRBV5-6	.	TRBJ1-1	CASSRLTEAFF
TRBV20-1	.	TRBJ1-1	CSARDGTVAFF
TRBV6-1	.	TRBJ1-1	CASTTREGAFF
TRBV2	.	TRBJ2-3	CASSVEGRTDTQYF
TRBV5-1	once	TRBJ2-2	CASSLVQGGFTGELFF
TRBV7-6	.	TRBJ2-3	CASSSRLAGDYTDTQYF
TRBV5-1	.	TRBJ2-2	CASSLGGANTGELFF
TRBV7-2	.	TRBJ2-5	CASSLSLETQYF
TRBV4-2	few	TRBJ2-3	CASSQDTGSSVATDTQYF
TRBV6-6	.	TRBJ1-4	CASRYRGGEKLFF
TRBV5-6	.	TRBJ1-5	CASSFGTGGYSNQPQHF
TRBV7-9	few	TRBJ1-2	CASSLASDRSNYGYTF
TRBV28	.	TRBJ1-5	CASILQGFSQPQHF
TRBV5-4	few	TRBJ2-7	CASSRGQGYYEQYF
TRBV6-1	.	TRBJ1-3	CASSERHPERGLCVCGNTIYF
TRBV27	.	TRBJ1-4	CASSPRGTGRGEKLFF